The next 16 T cell receptor beta chains were all read from a single sample in a study of naive and memory T cell subsets. No antigen has been assigned to these receptors. Study observations and caveats: A few larger clonotypes appeared in naive repertoires, especially CD8, possibly memory cells re-expressing CD45RA.

Both TRBC1 and TRBC2 were covered by a beta constant-region primer of two equimolar oligonucleotides. Ligated cDNA was amplified by four rounds of PCR with nested alpha and beta constant-region primers and SP2. TCRdb fed the UMI-ligation and nested PCR reads into MiXCR, producing one record per CDR3 protein. The sample comprises 150,000 or so distinct CDR3 sequences, approximately 22% of which are singletons, and 0.11% rests with the top ten. Sequencing was done on a sample of naive CD4+ T cells from blood. These receptor sequences come from a human donor in good health.

This clonotype has at least ten counts. The chain uses TRBV29-1 and TRBJ2-1; TRBD2 aligns across 8 bases. V lost 3 bases to trimming and J lost 6 bases; unmatched junction nucleotides: 7. Germline V gene sequence: CDR1 SQVTM, CDR2 ANQGSEA. The CDR3 runs to 14 residues. The CDR3 reads CSVDNGLATNEQFF. Here the CDR3 DNA reads TGCAGCGTTGATAACGGACTAGCTACCAATGAGCAGTTCTTC.

In this sample, this clonotype turned up a few times. V is TRBV10-2 and J is TRBJ1-3; D remains unclear. Germline lookup yields CDR1 WSHSY and CDR2 SAAADI. This CDR3 has 17 amino acids. The V gene lost 0 bases and the J gene lost 3 bases, with 15 bases spanning the gap. Here the CDR3 DNA reads TGCGCCAGCAGTGAGTCGACCTGGTACGAGCTTGGAAACACCATATATTTT. It is translated as CASSESTWYELGNTIYF.

There are many counts of this clonotype. The chain employs TRBV7-6 and TRBJ2-1; 7 bases map to TRBD2. The trim removed 0 bases at V and 6 bases at J, leaving 5 bases unmatched. The CDR3 sequence is 15 residues long. The germline V gene has CDR1 SGHVS and CDR2 FNYEAQ. The CDR3 loop is CASSLAGGPTNEQFF. The CDR3 DNA follows: TGTGCCAGCAGCTTAGCGGGAGGGCCGACCAATGAGCAGTTCTTC.

The rearrangement joins TRBV27 to TRBJ2-7, with D hard to call. The CDR3 contains 16 residues. Per the germline V gene, CDR1 is MNHEY and CDR2 is SMNVEV (reference sequence). Trimming cost V 6 bases and J 3 bases, with 21 bases left between them. The CDR3 bases are TGTGCCAGCAGACCTAAATGGCAGCCAACCATCTACGAGCAGTACTTC. Amino acids: CASRPKWQPTIYEQYF.

This clonotype was seen at least ten times. The rearrangement links TRBV11-2 to TRBJ2-5; D uncertain. This CDR3 has 12 amino acids. CDR1 is SGHAT and CDR2 is FQNNGV in the germline V gene. Trimming took 6 bases from V and 3 from J, leaving 8 bases between them. The CDR3 DNA sequence: TGTGCCAGCAGACTTTCCGAAGAGACCCAGTACTTC. Translating it yields CASRLSEETQYF.

With regard to this clonotype: A read error may be the cause here, since a much bigger clone is one base away. This rearrangement joins TRBV28 to TRBJ2-1; 7 nucleotides agree with TRBD2. The CDR3 length is 16 residues. CDR1 is MDHEN, CDR2 SYDVKM, per germline. Trimming at V came to 4 bases and at J to 12 bases, leaving 18 bases not matched to a gene. In DNA form, the CDR3 reads TGTGCCAGCAGTTCCCCCAGGACGGGAGGATGGGGTGTGCAGTTCTTC. Amino acid sequence: CASSSPRTGGWGVQFF.

Turning to this clonotype: The junction does not match germline at one end; this may be a read error. The rearrangement joins TRBV7-2 to TRBJ1-2, with 7 bases aligning to TRBD1. Looked up from germline, CDR1 is SGHTA and CDR2 is FQGNSA. The CDR3 is 13 residues long. DNA of the CDR3: TGTGCCAGCAGCAGACGGGACAGCCACATCCTGCCCTTC. This gives the protein CASSRRDSHILPF. The full variable domain, with the rest looked up from reference TRBV7-2 and TRBJ1-2, is GAGVSQSPSNKVTEKGKDVELRCDPISGHTALYWYRQSLGQGLEFLIYFQGNSAPDKSGLPSDRFSAERTGGSVSTLTIQRTQQEDSAVYLCASSRRDSHILPFGSGTRLTVV.

The genes are TRBV6-5 and TRBJ1-5; no reliable D call. Trimming took off 3 bases at V and 2 bases at J, with 8 bases between the two ends. Per germline, CDR1 MNHEY and CDR2 SVGAGI. The CDR3 extends over 14 amino acids. In DNA, the CDR3 is TGTGCCAGCAGTTATAGTTCTGGCAATCAGCCCCAGCATTTT. It translates to CASSYSSGNQPQHF.

This clonotype was observed many times. This rearrangement joins TRBV29-1 to TRBJ1-5; no clear D. V was clipped by 4 bases and J by 0 bases, with 7 bases between them. This CDR3 has 13 residues. Looked up from germline, CDR1 is SQVTM and CDR2 is ANQGSEA. The CDR3 sequence is CSVAPNSNQPQHF. Here the CDR3 DNA reads TGCAGCGTTGCCCCTAATAGCAATCAGCCCCAGCATTTT.

This clonotype was detected ten times or more. This chain uses TRBV20-1 with TRBJ2-5; D uncertain. The CDR3 sequence is 12 residues long. Germline V gene lookup returns CDR1 DFQATT and CDR2 SNEGSKA (reference sequence). Trimming removed 4 bases at V and 5 bases at J, with 11 bases between. Here the CDR3 DNA reads TGCAGTGCTAAGCACGGGTTCGAGACCCAGTACTTC. The encoded protein is CSAKHGFETQYF.

Only a few counts were recorded for this clonotype. CDR3: CSVRGRLAGADEQFF. The CDR3 nucleotides read TGCAGCGTTAGGGGGAGGCTAGCGGGAGCAGATGAGCAGTTCTTC. The rearrangement links TRBV29-1 to TRBJ2-1, with 10 bases lining up with TRBD2. Unmatched junction bases numbered 12, after V lost 5 bases and J lost 8 bases. There are 15 residues in the CDR3. Germline V gene sequence: CDR1 SQVTM, CDR2 ANQGSEA.

In this sample, this clonotype turned up many times. The V and J genes are TRBV29-1 and TRBJ2-7; TRBD2 agrees at 9 bases. Trimming at V came to 2 bases and at J to 6 bases, leaving 8 bases not matched to a gene. CDR1 is SQVTM, CDR2 ANQGSEA, per germline. The CDR3 length is 14 residues. CDR3 bases: TGCAGCGTTGAACAGGCGGGAGGGCCGGTCGAGCAGTACTTC. As protein: CSVEQAGGPVEQYF.

This clonotype has a single count. The chain couples TRBV29-1 to TRBJ1-2; TRBD1 agrees at 8 bases. Trimming at V came to 3 bases and at J to 2 bases, leaving 11 bases not matched to a gene. The CDR3 sequence is 16 residues long. The germline CDR1 and CDR2 sequences are SQVTM and ANQGSEA. The CDR3 bases are TGCAGCGTTGACTTGCCTAGCAGGGGGCAAAACTATGGCTACACCTTC. Amino acid sequence: CSVDLPSRGQNYGYTF. Together with reference TRBV29-1 and TRBJ1-2, the CDR3 gives the full variable domain: SAVISQKPSRDICQRGTSLTIQCQVDSQVTMMFWYRQQPGQSLTLIATANQGSEATYESGFVIDKFPISRPNLTFSTLTVSNMSPEDSSIYLCSVDLPSRGQNYGYTFGSGTRLTVV.

This clonotype has at least ten counts. The chain employs TRBV18 and TRBJ2-1; 8 bases are shared with TRBD1. This CDR3 spans 14 amino acids. The V gene end was trimmed by 6 bases and the J gene end by 7 bases; junction bases not matched to a gene: 8. Germline-derived CDR1 and CDR2 are KGHSH and LQKENI. DNA of the CDR3: TGTGCCAGCTCCACGGACAGGGTGATGAATGAGCAGTTCTTC. Translated, it gives CASSTDRVMNEQFF.

This clonotype occurred a few times. V is TRBV19 and J is TRBJ1-4; D is perhaps TRBD1 (6 bases). Germline CDR1 is LNHDA and CDR2 is SQIVND (reference sequence). The CDR3 is made up of 14 amino acids. V lost 6 bases to trimming and J lost 7 bases, with 15 bases between them. The CDR3 nucleotides read TGTGCCAGTAGCTCCGGGACATTTGGTGAAAAACTGTTTTTT. Its protein is CASSSGTFGEKLFF.

This clonotype was picked up a small number of times. The chain carries TRBV12-3 or TRBV12-4 and TRBJ1-2; weak D call: TRBD1 (5 bases). This CDR3 region has 11 residues. V was pared by 8 bases and J by 1 base, with 5 bases between. The CDR3 DNA sequence: TGTGCCAGCGGACATAACTATGGCTACACCTTC. Its protein is CASGHNYGYTF.